These 18 T cell receptor beta chains share one sample of origin, sequenced in a study of T cell changes during pregnancy in multiple sclerosis. Using immunoSEQ multiplex PCR, the repertoire was profiled, and TCRdb retains in-frame clones only, with some absent. The sample consists of about 70,000 clones, roughly 94% of them appearing once. This sample comprised peripheral blood, obtained in the third trimester of pregnancy. These receptors originate from a female donor with multiple sclerosis, enrolled in a pregnancy study.

The gene calls are TRBV20-1 and TRBJ1-2; 7 nucleotides align to TRBD1. With V trimmed by 6 bases and J by 7 bases, 5 bases remained unmatched. Looked up from germline, CDR1 is DFQATT and CDR2 is SNEGSKA (reference sequence). CDR3 length: 11 amino acids. The CDR3 bases are TGCAGTGCCAGGGGGTTGTTTGGCTACACCTTC. As protein: CSARGLFGYTF.

This clone was counted a single time. As DNA, the CDR3 is TGTGCCAGCAGTTCTCGGGGGGGTGGGAACACTGAAGCTTTCTTT. Translating it yields CASSSRGGGNTEAFF. The V gene is TRBV2, the J gene TRBJ1-1, with D possibly TRBD1 on 5 matching bases. V lost 5 bases and J lost 1, with 14 bases in between. This CDR3 comprises 15 residues. Germline V gives CDR1 SNHLY, CDR2 FYNNEI.

The chain uses TRBV19 and TRBJ1-1; possible D gene TRBD1, 6 bases. CDR1 and CDR2 from the germline V gene are LNHDA and SQIVND (reference sequence). Deletions cut 6 bases from V and 4 bases from J, with 15 bases between. CDR3 length: 14 residues. DNA for the CDR3: TGTGCCAGTAGCCTAGGGGGACCTCGCACTGAAGCTTTCTTT. Its protein product is CASSLGGPRTEAFF.

This chain uses TRBV11-2 with TRBJ1-1, with D unresolved. This CDR3 has 14 residues. Trimming took 4 bases from V and 1 from J, leaving 10 bases between them. Germline V lookup: CDR1 SGHAT, CDR2 FQNNGV. The CDR3 here is CASSSRGWNTEAFF. CDR3 nucleotides: TGTGCCAGCAGCTCGAGAGGATGGAACACTGAAGCTTTCTTT.

J is TRBJ1-2 and V is TRBV14; TRBD1 might be the D (5 bases). V gave up 3 bases and J gave up 2 bases, with 7 bases separating them. Germline V lookup: CDR1 SGHDN, CDR2 FVKESK. The CDR3 has 13 residues. The CDR3 protein is CASSHDRNYGYTF. For the CDR3, the DNA is TGTGCCAGCAGCCATGACAGAAACTATGGCTACACCTTC.

This chain connects TRBV27 to TRBJ1-6; perhaps TRBD1 as D (6 bases). The ends were cut back, 5 bases at V and 7 bases at J, with 12 bases in the middle. CDR3 length: 14 amino acids. Germline CDR1 reads MNHEY; CDR2 reads SMNVEV (reference sequence). CDR3 in DNA: TGTGCCAGCAGTCAAACAGGGATGAATTCACCCCTCCACTTT. Amino acids: CASSQTGMNSPLHF.

The rearrangement links TRBV5-1 to TRBJ1-1, with a possible D match to TRBD1 (5 bases). CDR3 length: 15 amino acids. Germline CDR1 and CDR2: SGHRS and YFSETQ. The V end lost 4 bases, the J end lost 0 bases, and 13 bases lay between the germline ends. CDR3 sequence: CASSPEGRMNTEAFF. The CDR3, as DNA: TGCGCCAGCAGCCCGGAGGGACGGATGAACACTGAAGCTTTCTTT.

The chain's CDR3 is CASKLRASGGELFF. The CDR3 DNA is TGTGCCAGCAAGCTCAGGGCTAGCGGCGGGGAGCTGTTTTTT. V and J are TRBV2 and TRBJ2-2, with 7 bases matching TRBD2. CDR1 is SNHLY, CDR2 FYNNEI, per germline. This CDR3 contains 14 residues. The junction had 9 bases not matched to a gene; V was cut back by 7 bases and J by 7 bases.

The V gene is TRBV9, the J gene TRBJ2-7; D is undetermined. From germline, CDR1 is SGDLS and CDR2 YYNGEE. This CDR3 is built from 12 residues. With 4 bases removed from V and 12 bases from J, the gap between germline ends came to 17 bases. CDR3 bases: TGTGCCAGCAGCCCACCCGGCCACTGGAGGTACTTC. It specifies CASSPPGHWRYF.

This chain connects TRBV18 to TRBJ1-2, with 8 bases matching TRBD1. J was trimmed by 2 bases and V by 6 bases; bases with no gene match: 23. Germline CDR1 is KGHSH and CDR2 is LQKENI. The CDR3 is 20 amino acids. The CDR3 loop is CASSQIALIVTGAKNYGYTF. CDR3 nucleotides: TGTGCCAGCTCTCAGATTGCCCTTATTGTGACAGGGGCGAAGAACTATGGCTACACCTTC.

This clone appeared a single time. This rearrangement joins TRBV19 to TRBJ2-7; D is undetermined. The V end was cut by 6 bases, the J end by 5 bases, with 11 bases between. The germline V gene encodes CDR1 LNHDA and CDR2 SQIVND (reference sequence). CDR3 length: 12 amino acids. CDR3 residues: CASSLVENEQYF. The CDR3 coding sequence is TGTGCCAGTAGCCTGGTGGAGAACGAGCAGTACTTC.

The count of this clone is one. This rearrangement joins TRBV29-1 to TRBJ1-2, with D possibly TRBD1 on 6 matching bases. The CDR3 is made up of 15 amino acids. CDR1 is SQVTM and CDR2 is ANQGSEA in the germline V gene. V lost 4 bases and J lost 4, with 19 bases in between. The DNA of the CDR3 is TGCAGCGTTGCCGCAGGGACAAGGATTTTCTATGGCTACACCTTC. It is translated as CSVAAGTRIFYGYTF.

This clone has only a few counts. This sequence joins TRBV6-6 and TRBJ1-6; D may be TRBD1 (5 bases). CDR3 size: 12 residues. Germline V lookup: CDR1 MNHNY, CDR2 SVGAGI (reference sequence). The V gene lost 4 bases and the J gene lost 9 bases, with 7 bases spanning the gap. The CDR3 DNA sequence: TGTGCCAGCAGTTTCAGGGCTTCACCCCTCCACTTT. It yields the protein CASSFRASPLHF.

This chain connects TRBV6-1 to TRBJ2-5; the D gene is possibly TRBD1 (6 bases). V lost 6 bases and J lost 5, with 16 bases in between. This CDR3 spans 14 amino acids. The germline V gene has CDR1 MNHNS and CDR2 SASEGT. In DNA form, the CDR3 reads TGTGCCAGCAGAGAACAGGGTCTGAGCGAGACCCAGTACTTC. It encodes CASREQGLSETQYF.

V is TRBV19 and J is TRBJ2-2; TRBD1 aligns across 8 bases. In germline, CDR1 is LNHDA, CDR2 SQIVND (reference sequence). V lost 4 bases and J lost 0; bases outside the gene matches: 4. The CDR3 extends over 16 amino acids. CDR3 sequence reads: CASSRDRRPNTGELFF. As DNA, the CDR3 is TGTGCCAGTAGTAGGGACAGGAGACCGAACACCGGGGAGCTGTTTTTT. Filled out from reference TRBV19 and TRBJ2-2, the complete variable domain reads DGGITQSPKYLFRKEGQNVTLSCEQNLNHDAMYWYRQDPGQGLRLIYYSQIVNDFQKGDIAEGYSVSREKKESFPLTVTSAQKNPTAFYLCASSRDRRPNTGELFFGEGSRLTVL.

The chain uses TRBV4-1 and TRBJ2-1; 13 positions agree with TRBD2. The germline CDR1 and CDR2 sequences are MGHRA and YSYEKL. The J segment lost 6 bases and the V segment lost 6 bases, leaving 8 bases of the junction unmatched. The CDR3 sequence is 16 residues long. The CDR3 region is CASRSTLAGGGNEQFF. The CDR3 DNA follows: TGCGCCAGCAGGTCCACACTAGCGGGGGGGGGCAATGAGCAGTTCTTC.

V usage is TRBV6-4 and J usage is TRBJ2-3; 11 bases are shared with TRBD2. V gave up 5 bases and J gave up 3 bases; unmatched junction bases: 4. CDR1 is MRHNA and CDR2 is SNTAGT in the germline V gene. This CDR3 has 15 residues. Here the CDR3 reads CASSLAGGQTDTQYF. CDR3 sequence (DNA): TGTGCCAGCAGTCTAGCGGGGGGCCAGACAGATACGCAGTATTTT.

The chain employs TRBV7-9 and TRBJ1-6, with TRBD1 as a possible D gene (6 bases). Trimming took off 5 bases at V and 8 bases at J, with 16 bases between the two ends. This CDR3 contains 15 residues. Germline assignment: CDR1 SEHNR and CDR2 FQNEAQ (reference sequence). The CDR3 coding sequence is TGTGCCAGCAGCGCCTACAGGGCCCGGGATTCACCCCTCCACTTT. This translates into CASSAYRARDSPLHF.